A selection of T cell receptor beta chains follows, all from one sample in a study of T cells in tuberculosis. TCRdb's table, derived via immunoSEQ multiplex PCR, lists solely in-frame clones and lacks some. The table records 85,000 to 100,000 clones, roughly 88% of them present only once. Sequences were obtained from CD1b-GMM tetramer-negative cells sorted from PBMCs. The source is an adult woman with latent tuberculosis. Each CDR3 is given with its conserved first and last residue. D genes are given only for firm matches. Size is stated for part of the rows, as once, few or many counts, or as a class when the clone is expanded.

clone_size,d_call,j_call,v_call,cdr3_aa,cdr3_nt
-,-,TRBJ1-2,TRBV18,CASSPGGLDYGYTF,TGTGCCAGCTCACCAGGCGGTTTGGACTATGGCTACACCTTC
once,-,TRBJ2-1,TRBV6-1,CASRGRDRPRDEQFF,TGTGCCAGCAGGGGGAGGGACAGGCCACGGGATGAGCAGTTCTTC
-,TRBD1,TRBJ1-3,TRBV15,CATSARTGDLSGNTIYF,TGTGCCACCAGCGCCCGGACAGGGGACCTCTCTGGAAACACCATATATTTT
once,-,TRBJ2-5,TRBV19,CASSPLGAGESQETQYF,TGTGCCAGTAGTCCATTAGGGGCAGGGGAAAGCCAAGAGACCCAGTACTTC
once,-,TRBJ2-5,TRBV14,CASRYRTGETQYF,TGTGCCAGCCGATACAGGACGGGAGAGACCCAGTACTTC
-,TRBD2,TRBJ2-3,TRBV5-1,CASSLRGGGSSTDTQYF,TGCGCCAGCAGCTTGCGGGGGGGCGGCTCGAGCACAGATACGCAGTATTTT
once,TRBD1,TRBJ1-2,TRBV5-1,CASSQQKGASEYGYTF,TGCGCCAGCAGCCAGCAAAAGGGGGCTAGCGAGTATGGCTACACCTTC
-,-,TRBJ1-2,TRBV28,CASSLQTAGYTF,TGTGCCAGCAGTTTGCAGACAGCTGGCTACACCTTC
-,TRBD1,TRBJ1-2,TRBV13,CASSPLGQGEGYTF,TGTGCCAGCAGCCCACTCGGACAGGGGGAAGGCTACACCTTC
-,-,TRBJ1-3,TRBV4-2,CASSQERGNTIYF,TGTGCCAGCAGCCAAGAGCGGGGAAACACCATATATTTT
-,TRBD1,TRBJ1-6,TRBV6-6,CASSPPGQVRNSPLHF,TGTGCCAGCAGTCCCCCGGGACAGGTCCGAAATTCACCCCTCCACTTT
-,-,TRBJ1-1,TRBV7-6,CASSLGGRNTEAFF,TGTGCCAGCAGCTTAGGGGGGCGGAACACTGAAGCTTTCTTT
-,-,TRBJ2-1,TRBV5-1,CASSRPGDEQFF,TGCGCCAGCAGCCGCCCTGGAGATGAGCAGTTCTTC
-,TRBD2,TRBJ2-3,TRBV7-2,CASSLGLAGGPTDTQYF,TGTGCCAGCAGCCTCGGACTAGCGGGGGGCCCCACAGATACGCAGTATTTT
-,TRBD1,TRBJ1-5,TRBV29-1,CSVVLLGQGGQPQHF,TGCAGCGTTGTGTTGCTCGGACAGGGTGGGCAGCCCCAGCATTTT
-,TRBD1,TRBJ1-6,TRBV7-2,CASSLAGTVYNSPLHF,TGTGCCAGCAGCTTAGCCGGGACAGTGTATAATTCACCCCTCCACTTT
-,TRBD2,TRBJ2-3,TRBV2,CASRRLAGASGTGDTQYF,TGTGCCAGCAGGAGACTAGCGGGGGCCTCGGGGACGGGAGATACGCAGTATTTT
-,-,TRBJ2-3,TRBV10-3,CAIRETGIQDTQYF,TGTGCCATCAGGGAAACAGGGATCCAGGATACGCAGTATTTT
-,-,TRBJ2-1,TRBV28,CASSLGTGTYNEQFF,TGTGCCAGCAGTTTAGGGACTGGTACCTACAATGAGCAGTTCTTC
-,-,TRBJ2-3,TRBV19,CASSIEAQKQYF,TGTGCCAGTAGTATCGAGGCCCAAAAGCAGTATTTT
-,-,TRBJ1-2,TRBV6-5,CASSYGASWKFDGYTF,TGTGCCAGCAGTTATGGGGCGAGTTGGAAATTTGATGGCTACACCTTC
-,-,TRBJ2-3,TRBV7-8,CASSLGSGWGTDTQYF,TGTGCCAGCAGCTTAGGCTCGGGGTGGGGCACAGATACGCAGTATTTT
-,-,TRBJ2-1,TRBV27,CASNSVSSYNEQFF,TGTGCCAGCAACAGTGTCAGCTCCTACAATGAGCAGTTCTTC
-,-,TRBJ1-5,TRBV6-6,CASSYPPGMLQPQHF,TGTGCCAGCAGTTACCCCCCAGGGATGCTACAGCCCCAGCATTTT
-,-,TRBJ2-5,TRBV19,CASSIDSPGAQYF,TGTGCCAGTAGTATAGATAGCCCCGGCGCCCAGTACTTC
-,TRBD1,TRBJ1-4,TRBV4-1,CASSQDDRGVEKLFF,TGCGCCAGCAGCCAAGATGACAGGGGGGTCGAAAAACTGTTTTTT
-,-,TRBJ2-2,TRBV19,CASKSELNTGELFF,TGTGCCAGTAAGTCAGAATTGAACACCGGGGAGCTGTTTTTT
once,TRBD1,TRBJ1-2,TRBV7-8,CASSYYRGAANYGYTF,TGTGCCAGCAGCTACTACAGGGGGGCTGCTAACTATGGCTACACCTTC
-,-,TRBJ2-4,TRBV4-1,CASSQERWNIQYF,TGCGCCAGCAGCCAAGAGCGTTGGAACATTCAGTACTTC
-,TRBD1,TRBJ1-1,TRBV19,CASSFDRVRTEAFF,TGTGCCAGTAGTTTCGACAGGGTAAGAACTGAAGCTTTCTTT
-,-,TRBJ1-1,TRBV6-1,CASSEASREIVTNTEAFF,TGTGCCAGCAGTGAAGCTTCCCGGGAGATAGTGACGAACACTGAAGCTTTCTTT
-,-,TRBJ1-4,TRBV15,CATSRDLDSNEKLFF,TGTGCCACCAGCAGAGATCTGGACTCTAATGAAAAACTGTTTTTT
-,-,TRBJ2-7,TRBV6-5,CASTHDRGSSYEQYF,TGTGCCAGCACCCACGATCGGGGTTCCTCCTACGAGCAGTACTTC
-,-,TRBJ1-2,TRBV4-1,CASSQVPGVDGYTF,TGCGCCAGCAGCCAAGTACCAGGGGTCGATGGCTACACCTTC
-,-,TRBJ1-2,TRBV6-6,CASSPLEGANYGYTF,TGTGCCAGCAGTCCATTGGAGGGAGCTAACTATGGCTACACCTTC
-,TRBD1,TRBJ2-7,TRBV27,CASRGQGNFEQYF,TGTGCCAGCAGGGGACAGGGGAATTTCGAGCAGTACTTC
-,-,TRBJ1-2,TRBV19,CASSIREGYGYTF,TGTGCCAGTAGTATACGGGAGGGTTATGGCTACACCTTC
once,TRBD2,TRBJ2-1,TRBV5-4,CASSHSPTSGYSSYNEQFF,TGTGCCAGCAGTCACTCGCCGACTAGCGGGTATAGCTCCTACAATGAGCAGTTCTTC
-,-,TRBJ1-1,TRBV29-1,CSVVLQGKAEAFF,TGCAGCGTTGTGCTGCAGGGAAAGGCTGAAGCTTTCTTT
-,TRBD2,TRBJ2-1,TRBV10-2,CASRAGVVLNEQFF,TGCGCCAGCCGAGCGGGGGTAGTTTTAAATGAGCAGTTCTTC
once,TRBD2,TRBJ2-1,TRBV7-6,CASSFNAGGPNNEQFF,TGTGCCAGCAGCTTTAATGCGGGGGGACCCAACAATGAGCAGTTCTTC
-,-,TRBJ1-5,TRBV5-1,CASSLLQGEGNQPQHF,TGCGCCAGCAGCTTGCTGCAGGGTGAGGGCAATCAGCCCCAGCATTTT
-,TRBD1,TRBJ2-6,TRBV2,CARRQGAGANVLTF,TGTGCCAGGCGACAGGGGGCTGGGGCCAACGTCCTGACTTTC
-,-,TRBJ1-3,TRBV6-5,CASKPRSGNTIYF,TGTGCCAGCAAGCCCCGCTCTGGAAACACCATATATTTT
-,-,TRBJ2-6,TRBV19,CASHEGAGANVLTF,TGTGCCAGCCACGAAGGGGCTGGGGCCAACGTCCTGACTTTC
-,-,TRBJ1-1,TRBV6-1,CASSGTSLAFF,TGTGCCAGCAGTGGGACATCTTTAGCTTTCTTT
-,-,TRBJ1-5,TRBV5-1,CASSLVGGPNQPQHF,TGCGCCAGCAGCTTGGTGGGGGGGCCTAATCAGCCCCAGCATTTT
-,-,TRBJ1-4,TRBV27,CASSLYGGREKLFF,TGTGCCAGCAGTTTATACGGTGGGAGGGAAAAACTGTTTTTT
-,TRBD1,TRBJ1-1,TRBV5-1,CASSFPRDSLNTEAFF,TGCGCCAGCAGCTTCCCCCGGGACAGCCTGAACACTGAAGCTTTCTTT
-,TRBD2,TRBJ2-1,TRBV27,CASIGGLAGTDYNEQFF,TGTGCCAGCATAGGGGGACTAGCGGGGACAGACTACAATGAGCAGTTCTTC